This T cell receptor beta chain came from a study of T cell repertoires in cytomegalovirus infection. Turning to the study itself: From public TCR beta signatures came an indication of both CMV infection and matching HLA type.

The CDR3 length is 15 residues. Per the germline V gene, CDR1 is SGHVS and CDR2 is FNYEAQ. With V trimmed by 6 bases and J by 9 bases, 9 bases remained unmatched. General observations from the study: Ex vivo responses were dominated by HLA-C-restricted CMV-specific TCR beta clonotypes. CMV carriers having the relevant HLA were flagged by cumulative public TCR beta family frequency.

TCRdb fed the reads into MiXCR, producing one record per CDR3 protein. The sample comprises fewer than 250,000 distinct CDR3 sequences, about 23% of which are singletons, and about 18% rests with the top ten. This clonotype has at least ten counts. Antigen: not known. The origin of this receptor is a human donor in good health (CMV status not recorded). Some clones in this sample may be carry-over from other donors' samples. Input material: CD8+ T cells from PBMCs. The chain combines TRBV7-6 with TRBJ1-6, with TRBD1 matching over 9 bases. CDR3 bases: TGTGCCAGCAGACCGGACAGGGGAATCGTTTCACCCCTCCACTTT. This translates into CASRPDRGIVSPLHF.